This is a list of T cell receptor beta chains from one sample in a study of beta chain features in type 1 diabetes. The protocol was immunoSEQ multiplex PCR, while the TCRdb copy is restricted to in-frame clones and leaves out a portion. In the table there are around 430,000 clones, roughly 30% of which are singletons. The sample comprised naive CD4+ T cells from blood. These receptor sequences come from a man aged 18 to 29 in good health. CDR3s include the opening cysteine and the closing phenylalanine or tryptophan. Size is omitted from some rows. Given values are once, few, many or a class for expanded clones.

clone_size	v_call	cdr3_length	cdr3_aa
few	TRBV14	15	CASSQGTGLAETQYF
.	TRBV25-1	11	CASSGLLGQFF
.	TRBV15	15	CATSRLAANTGELFF
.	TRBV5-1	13	CASSSGTVNEQFF
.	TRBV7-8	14	CASSLTQGVEKLFF
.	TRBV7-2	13	CASRLSGSGTQYF
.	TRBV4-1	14	CASSAGGWTDTQYF
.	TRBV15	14	CATSRMTVRETQYF
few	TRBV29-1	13	CSVEAGTARGYTF
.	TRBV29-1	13	CSVTGIGVEKLFF
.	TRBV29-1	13	CSAYTAGTDPQYF
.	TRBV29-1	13	CSVDGGPGKTQYF
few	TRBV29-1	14	CSAGPSLAKNIQYF
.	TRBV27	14	CASSLGQVSYEQYF
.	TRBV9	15	CASSVVDGRPYEQYF